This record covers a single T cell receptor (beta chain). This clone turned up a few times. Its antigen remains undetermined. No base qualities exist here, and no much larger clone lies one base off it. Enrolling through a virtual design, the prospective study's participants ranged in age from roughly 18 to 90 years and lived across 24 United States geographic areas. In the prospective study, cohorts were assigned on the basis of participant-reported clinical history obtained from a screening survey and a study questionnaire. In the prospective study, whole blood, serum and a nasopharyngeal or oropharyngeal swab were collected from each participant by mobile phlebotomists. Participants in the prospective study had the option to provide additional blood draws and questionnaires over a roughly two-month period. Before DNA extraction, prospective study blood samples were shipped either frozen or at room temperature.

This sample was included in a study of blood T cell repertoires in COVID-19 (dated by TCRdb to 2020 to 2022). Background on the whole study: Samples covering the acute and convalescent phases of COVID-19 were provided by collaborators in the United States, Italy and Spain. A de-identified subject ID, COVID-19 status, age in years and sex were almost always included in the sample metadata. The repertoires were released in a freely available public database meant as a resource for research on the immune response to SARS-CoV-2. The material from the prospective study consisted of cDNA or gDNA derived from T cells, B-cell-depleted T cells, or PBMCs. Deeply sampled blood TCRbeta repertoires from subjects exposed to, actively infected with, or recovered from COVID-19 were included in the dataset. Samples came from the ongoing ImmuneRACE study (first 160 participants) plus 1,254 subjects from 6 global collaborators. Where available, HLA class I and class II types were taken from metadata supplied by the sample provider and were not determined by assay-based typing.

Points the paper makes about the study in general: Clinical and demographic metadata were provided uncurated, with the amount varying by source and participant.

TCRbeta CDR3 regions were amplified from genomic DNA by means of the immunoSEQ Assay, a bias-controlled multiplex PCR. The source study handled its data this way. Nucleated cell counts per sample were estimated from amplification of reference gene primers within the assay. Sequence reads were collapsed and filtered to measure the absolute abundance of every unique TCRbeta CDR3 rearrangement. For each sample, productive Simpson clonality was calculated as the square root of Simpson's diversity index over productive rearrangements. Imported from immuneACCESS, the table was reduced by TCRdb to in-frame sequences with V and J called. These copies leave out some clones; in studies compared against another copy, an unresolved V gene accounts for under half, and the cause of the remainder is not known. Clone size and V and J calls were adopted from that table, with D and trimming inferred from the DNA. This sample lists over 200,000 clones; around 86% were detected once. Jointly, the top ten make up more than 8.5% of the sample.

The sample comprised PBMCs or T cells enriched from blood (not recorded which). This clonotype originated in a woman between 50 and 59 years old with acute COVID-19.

The DNA sequence follows: TGTGCCAGCAGCTTACCGACTAGCGGGAATCGGAATGAGCAGTTCTTC. It is translated as CASSLPTSGNRNEQFF. The chain uses TRBV7-2 and TRBJ2-1; the junction holds 11 bases that match TRBD2. Taken from the germline V gene, the CDR1 and CDR2 loops are SGHTA and FQGNSA. V is cut back by 2 bases and J by 7 bases, with 7 bases in the junction unmatched. From its cysteine to its phenylalanine, the CDR3 spans 16 amino acids. Just CDR3 DNA is preserved here, 48 bases in frame from base 1.